These 30 T cell receptor beta chains were sequenced from one sample in a study of long-term antiretroviral therapy in people with HIV. Assay version v3.0 of immunoSEQ was used, and it was run at survey level. Clones were read by immunoSEQ multiplex PCR, and TCRdb kept only the in-frame ones, dropping some. The table includes around 12,000 clones, almost 80% detected once. Here the sequenced sample was unsorted PBMCs, taken 0.8 years before starting antiretroviral therapy. The receptors shown here come from a woman in her thirties or forties with HIV.

This clone was counted once. The genes are TRBV29-1 and TRBJ2-5; tentatively, D is TRBD2 (6 bases). The CDR3 contains 14 residues. Deletions cut 3 bases from V and 2 bases from J, with 13 bases between. Germline loops: CDR1 SQVTM, CDR2 ANQGSEA. As DNA, the CDR3 is TGCAGCGTTGAGTGGGCGGGAAGTCAAGAGACCCAGTACTTC. Its translation: CSVEWAGSQETQYF.

The rearrangement links TRBV30 to TRBJ2-3; 7 positions agree with TRBD1. Trimming cost V 7 bases and J 4 bases; bases outside gene matches: 5. CDR1 and CDR2 (germline): GTSNPN, SVGIG (reference sequence). This CDR3 contains 12 residues. This CDR3 reads CALGQSADTQYF. CDR3 DNA sequence: TGTGCCTTGGGACAGTCCGCAGATACGCAGTATTTT.

In this sample, this clone turned up a few times. Here the CDR3 DNA reads TGTGCCAGCAGTCCAGGGGAGGACACCGGGGAGCTGTTTTTT. Translating it yields CASSPGEDTGELFF. The chain has TRBV6-6 and TRBJ2-2; tentatively, D is TRBD1 or TRBD2 (6 bases each). The germline V gene encodes CDR1 MNHNY and CDR2 SVGAGI (reference sequence). The CDR3 has 14 residues. The ends were cut back, 5 bases at V and 3 bases at J, with 10 bases in the middle.

V is TRBV7-9 and J is TRBJ2-7, with TRBD1 as a possible D gene (5 bases). Germline V CDR1 and CDR2: SEHNR, FQNEAQ (reference sequence). V was clipped by 2 bases and J by 4 bases, with 15 bases between them. The CDR3 contains 15 residues. The CDR3 spells CASSLQKGSEYEQYF. The CDR3 DNA reads as TGTGCCAGCAGCTTACAAAAGGGGTCAGAGTACGAGCAGTACTTC.

The chain links TRBV19 to TRBJ2-7, with no clear D. The CDR3 totals 14 residues. V lost 5 bases and J 4 bases, leaving 15 bases between the germline ends. Germline loops: CDR1 LNHDA, CDR2 SQIVND (reference sequence). CDR3 protein: CASSSQKGLYEQYF. The CDR3 nucleotides read TGTGCCAGTAGTTCCCAGAAGGGATTATACGAGCAGTACTTC.

V usage is TRBV5-1 and J usage is TRBJ2-1; 10 bases map to TRBD2. This CDR3 has 16 residues. J lost 6 bases, V lost 2 bases, and 8 bases had no gene match. Per the germline V gene, CDR1 is SGHRS and CDR2 is YFSETQ. The chain's CDR3 is CASSFSLAGASNEQFF. CDR3 nucleotide sequence: TGCGCCAGCAGCTTCTCCCTAGCGGGAGCTTCCAATGAGCAGTTCTTC.

This chain links TRBV21-1 with TRBJ1-2. TRBV21-1 is marked as a pseudogene. This CDR3 has 15 amino acids. CDR3 protein: CASSKGGGRLAGYTF. The DNA of the CDR3 is TGTGCCAGCAGCAAAGGGGGGGGGCGTTTAGCTGGCTACACCTTC.

This chain links TRBV5-1 with TRBJ2-3; no definite D call. V dropped 0 bases and J dropped 1 base, with 12 bases sitting between them. The CDR3 length is 16 residues. From germline, CDR1 is SGHRS and CDR2 YFSETQ. CDR3: CASSLGQSVGTDTQYF. The CDR3 DNA sequence: TGCGCCAGCAGCTTGGGTCAGTCGGTAGGCACAGATACGCAGTATTTT.

The chain combines TRBV10-3 with TRBJ2-5; TRBD2 agrees at 7 bases. Germline CDR1 ENHRY, CDR2 SYGVKD. The CDR3 has 15 residues. Trimming took 0 bases from V and 5 from J; bases not matched to a gene: 6. CDR3 sequence (DNA): TGTGCCATCAGTGAGTCTGCGGGAGAAAGGGAGACCCAGTACTTC. It is translated as CAISESAGERETQYF.

The gene calls are TRBV29-1 and TRBJ2-4; D is unresolved. Germline V gives CDR1 SQVTM, CDR2 ANQGSEA. The germline V and J ends were trimmed by 5 bases and 0 bases, with 8 bases remaining between them. The CDR3 loop spans 13 amino acids. The DNA of the CDR3 is TGCAGCGTTCGGCTGTTAGCCAAAAACATTCAGTACTTC. Translated, it gives CSVRLLAKNIQYF.

This chain connects TRBV5-1 to TRBJ1-1; D gene uncertain. CDR1 is SGHRS and CDR2 is YFSETQ in the germline V gene. The CDR3 length is 14 residues. Trimming left V 1 base short and J 1 base short, with 8 bases between. The CDR3 loop reads CASSLRPANTEAFF. The CDR3 DNA is TGCGCCAGCAGCTTGAGGCCAGCGAACACTGAAGCTTTCTTT.

This chain links TRBV18 with TRBJ2-7; 8 nucleotides line up with TRBD1. The V and J ends lost 6 bases and 6 bases, in that order; junction bases with no gene match: 4. CDR3 length: 12 amino acids. Per germline, CDR1 KGHSH and CDR2 LQKENI. CDR3 in DNA: TGTGCCAGCTCCCCCGGGACAGGCGAGCAGTACTTC. Its protein product is CASSPGTGEQYF.

The rearrangement uses TRBV29-1 and TRBJ2-7; 9 bases agree with TRBD1. V trimming: 6 bases; J trimming: 6 bases; junction bases outside the gene matches: 6. Germline V lookup: CDR1 SQVTM, CDR2 ANQGSEA. The CDR3 has 12 residues. The CDR3: CSVRDRAGEQYF. The CDR3 DNA reads TGCAGCGTCCGGGACAGGGCAGGCGAGCAGTACTTC.

The chain combines TRBV25-1 with TRBJ2-2; D is unclear. CDR1 is MGHDK, CDR2 SYGVNS, per germline. The CDR3 totals 15 residues. V lost 2 bases and J lost 2, with 9 bases in between. CDR3 protein: CASSERGPNTGELFF. CDR3 DNA: TGTGCCAGCAGTGAAAGAGGTCCCAACACCGGGGAGCTGTTTTTT.

With regard to this clone: One end of the junction does not line up with germline, which may come from a read error. The rearrangement joins TRBV5-4 to TRBJ1-5; TRBD1 agrees at 7 bases. The CDR3 consists of 10 residues. In germline, CDR1 is SGHNT, CDR2 YYREEE (reference sequence). CDR3 nucleotide sequence: TGTGCCGGCAGGGGGTCGAGCCAGCATTTT. Encoded protein: CAGRGSSQHF.

The chain recombines TRBV6-5 with TRBJ2-3, with TRBD2 identical over 9 bases. This CDR3 region has 15 residues. Germline CDR1 MNHEY, CDR2 SVGAGI. Trimming at V came to 2 bases and at J to 3 bases, leaving 3 bases not matched to a gene. CDR3 sequence reads: CASSYGGRATDTQYF. In DNA, the CDR3 is TGTGCCAGCAGTTACGGCGGGAGGGCAACAGATACGCAGTATTTT.

The chain is built from TRBV30 and TRBJ1-1; D is possibly TRBD1 (5 bases). Per germline, CDR1 GTSNPN and CDR2 SVGIG (reference sequence). V lost 2 bases and J lost 1, with 11 bases in between. This CDR3 comprises 14 residues. In DNA form, the CDR3 reads TGTGCCTGGAGTCACCAGGGTAAGAACACTGAAGCTTTCTTT. It specifies CAWSHQGKNTEAFF.

The V and J genes are TRBV7-9 and TRBJ2-1, with TRBD1 matching over 8 bases. In germline, CDR1 is SEHNR, CDR2 FQNEAQ (reference sequence). The V gene end was trimmed by 2 bases and the J gene end by 12 bases; junction bases not matched to a gene: 12. The CDR3 has 15 amino acids. This chain's CDR3 is CASSLKLGSDRVQFF. In DNA, the CDR3 is TGTGCCAGCAGCTTAAAGTTGGGGTCGGACAGGGTGCAGTTCTTC. Together with reference TRBV7-9 and TRBJ2-1, the CDR3 gives the full variable domain: DTGVSQNPRHKITKRGQNVTFRCDPISEHNRLYWYRQTLGQGPEFLTYFQNEAQLEKSRLLSDRFSAERPKGSFSTLEIQRTEQGDSAMYLCASSLKLGSDRVQFFGPGTRLTVL.

V usage is TRBV2 and J usage is TRBJ2-7; no clear D. Germline lookup yields CDR1 SNHLY and CDR2 FYNNEI. The CDR3 is made up of 15 amino acids. The V gene lost 3 bases and the J gene lost 6 bases, with 18 bases spanning the gap. CDR3 sequence (DNA): TGTGCCAGCAGTGATCCCTCCCGCTCGCATGCCGAGCAGTACTTC. Its protein product is CASSDPSRSHAEQYF.

Details on this clone: An end of the junction does not agree with germline; a read error may underlie this. The rearrangement uses TRBV28 and TRBJ2-1, with no clear D. The CDR3 length is 15 residues. The germline V gene encodes CDR1 MDHEN and CDR2 SYDVKM. This CDR3 reads CAGSYRTGSYNEQFF. Written as DNA, the CDR3 is TGTGCCGGCAGCTACCGGACGGGCTCCTACAATGAGCAGTTCTTC.

The chain recombines TRBV6-5 with TRBJ1-1, with D uncertain. V lost 4 bases and J lost 1, with 7 bases in between. CDR1 and CDR2 from the germline V gene are MNHEY and SVGAGI. CDR3 size: 13 residues. The CDR3, as DNA: TGTGCCAGCAGTTTCACTGAGAACACTGAAGCTTTCTTT. Its protein is CASSFTENTEAFF.

The chain uses TRBV5-5 and TRBJ1-1; TRBD1 might be the D (6 bases). The CDR3 is 15 amino acids. Between the trimmed V and J ends, which lost 0 bases and 10 bases, there was a span of 19 bases. Germline V gene sequence: CDR1 SGHKS, CDR2 YYEKEE (reference sequence). The CDR3: CASSLDQLQGYRAFF. DNA for the CDR3: TGTGCCAGCAGCTTGGACCAACTACAGGGTTATCGAGCTTTCTTT. Based on the CDR3 plus reference TRBV5-5 and TRBJ1-1, the full variable domain is DAGVTQSPTHLIKTRGQQVTLRCSPISGHKSVSWYQQVLGQGPQFIFQYYEKEERGRGNFPDRFSARQFPNYSSELNVNALLLGDSALYLCASSLDQLQGYRAFFGQGTRLTVV.

This clone was detected only once. The chain employs TRBV27 and TRBJ2-7; TRBD2 matches at 8 bases. The germline V gene encodes CDR1 MNHEY and CDR2 SMNVEV (reference sequence). V was clipped by 4 bases and J by 2 bases; unmatched bases: 7. CDR3 length: 15 residues. The CDR3 loop reads CASSYLREGPYEQYF. CDR3 DNA: TGTGCCAGCAGTTATTTACGGGAGGGCCCCTACGAGCAGTACTTC.

The rearrangement joins TRBV27 to TRBJ1-2, with D possibly being TRBD1 (6 bases). The V gene's germline CDR1 is MNHEY and CDR2 SMNVEV (reference sequence). Trimming took 4 bases from V and 5 from J, leaving 17 bases between them. The CDR3 is 15 amino acids. The DNA of the CDR3 is TGTGCCAGCAGTTCCCGAGGGGGTGGTAGGTATGGCTACACCTTC. Residues: CASSSRGGGRYGYTF.

The chain employs TRBV28 and TRBJ1-5, with 7 bases aligning to TRBD1. Germline V lookup: CDR1 MDHEN, CDR2 SYDVKM. This CDR3 is built from 14 residues. V lost 7 bases to trimming and J lost 5 bases; unmatched junction nucleotides: 8. DNA for the CDR3: TGTGCCAGCAACCCGGACAGGAACGATCAGCCCCAGCATTTT. Its protein product is CASNPDRNDQPQHF.

The genes are TRBV28 and TRBJ1-1, with 8 bases aligning to TRBD1. J was trimmed by 6 bases and V by 6 bases; bases with no gene match: 3. CDR3 length: 12 residues. Germline V lookup: CDR1 MDHEN, CDR2 SYDVKM. The CDR3 region has the DNA TGTGCCAGCAGACTACAGGGGGCTGAAGCTTTCTTT. It yields the protein CASRLQGAEAFF.

The rearrangement links TRBV11-3 to TRBJ2-5; 11 bases are a match to TRBD2. Germline loops: CDR1 SGHNT, CDR2 YENEEA. Trimming cost V 5 bases and J 9 bases; bases outside gene matches: 5. The CDR3 sequence is 13 residues long. The CDR3 nucleotides are TGTGCCAGCAGCATTACTAGCGGGGGCGCCCAGTACTTC. Translation: CASSITSGGAQYF.

The V gene is TRBV7-2, the J gene TRBJ2-7, with 7 nucleotides matching TRBD2. The germline CDR1 and CDR2 sequences are SGHTA and FQGNSA. The CDR3 totals 15 residues. The V and J ends lost 1 base and 2 bases, in that order; junction bases with no gene match: 5. The CDR3 bases are TGTGCCAGCAGCTTAGACCTAGCGGATACCTACGAGCAGTACTTC. Translation gives CASSLDLADTYEQYF.

This sequence joins TRBV27 and TRBJ2-7; D gene ambiguous. With 0 bases removed from V and 3 bases from J, the gap between germline ends came to 6 bases. This CDR3 has 13 residues. Germline V gene data show CDR1 as MNHEY and CDR2 as SMNVEV (reference sequence). CDR3 DNA: TGTGCCAGCAGTTTATCCCCCCTCTACGAGCAGTACTTC. It translates to CASSLSPLYEQYF.

The chain employs TRBV11-2 and TRBJ2-7; D is possibly TRBD1 or TRBD2 (6 bases each). Germline V lookup: CDR1 SGHAT, CDR2 FQNNGV. The CDR3 consists of 12 residues. V lost 1 base, J lost 11 bases, and 12 bases lay in between. This CDR3 is CASSLAGASKYF. The CDR3 DNA follows: TGTGCCAGCAGCTTAGCGGGGGCGAGCAAGTACTTC.